This T cell receptor beta chain was captured in a study of Graves' ophthalmopathy and Graves' hyperthyroidism. Whole-study context: Peripheral blood collection took place at initial diagnosis, before any treatment.

PBMCs originated in about 10 ml of fresh peripheral blood. Amplification of TCR beta CDR3 regions used RNA transcripts. Scientists carried out first-round RT-PCR using HTBI primers and then a second-round multiplex PCR. A single record per CDR3 protein comes from TCRdb applying MiXCR to the multiplex PCR reads. This sample has 200,000 to 250,000 distinct CDR3 sequences, with about a fifth found just once. This CDR3 has 15 residues. Germline V CDR1 and CDR2: LGHNT, FRNRAP. Trimming at V came to 5 bases and at J to 9 bases, leaving 14 bases not matched to a gene. V usage is TRBV12-5 and J usage is TRBJ2-5, with 8 bases aligning to TRBD1. The source material was peripheral blood. The origin of this receptor is a woman aged 45-59 years with Graves' ophthalmopathy. The CDR3 protein is CASGPPTGAGEAQYF. The CDR3 DNA sequence: TGTGCTAGTGGTCCCCCGACAGGGGCCGGGGAGGCCCAGTACTTC. The entire variable domain, with the rest obtained from reference TRBV12-5 and TRBJ2-5, is as follows: DARVTQTPRHKVTEMGQEVTMRCQPILGHNTVFWYRQTMMQGLELLAYFRNRAPLDDSGMPKDRFSAEMPDATLATLKIQPSEPRDSAVYFCASGPPTGAGEAQYFGPGTRLLVL.